Sequencing of this T cell receptor beta chain was carried out in a study of immune cell composition in non-small cell lung cancer. Study-wide context: Tumours were mainly lung adenocarcinoma or squamous cell carcinoma. Regarding the study as a whole: Tumour-associated clones >0.5% occurred in approximately 32% of adenocarcinomas, 75% of squamous.

V was clipped by 5 bases and J by 0 bases; unmatched bases: 10. Germline CDR1 and CDR2: SGHDN and FVKESK. The CDR3 extends over 18 amino acids. Using immunoSEQ multiplex PCR, the repertoire was profiled, and TCRdb retains in-frame clones only, with some absent. The data contain about 4,900 clones, over 55% of them seen just once; the ten biggest clones take up 14%. In regard to this clone: Its antigen remains unknown.

Normal lung sampling was at least 3 cm from the tumour, as distant as possible. Template was genomic DNA from frozen, unsorted single-cell suspensions. The rearrangement joins TRBV14 to TRBJ2-6; 7 nucleotides agree with TRBD1. The origin of this receptor is a human donor with non-small cell lung cancer. Material: non-adjacent lung tissue. CDR3 DNA: TGTGCCAGCAGCACCCGACAGGGCGCTACCTCTGGGGCCAACGTCCTGACTTTC. The encoded protein is CASSTRQGATSGANVLTF.